Listed below are T cell receptor beta chains from one sample, sequenced in a study of blood T cell repertoires in COVID-19. Sequenced by immunoSEQ multiplex PCR; TCRdb stores in-frame clones only, minus some. The sample comprises more than 90,000 clones, around 80% of which are singletons, and around 18% rests with the top ten. Sequenced sample: peripheral blood. The receptors come from a man aged 80 or over with acute or convalescent COVID-19. Each CDR3 is given with its conserved first and last residue. The D gene is left open where the match is weak. Where a row states a size, it is once, few, many or the class of an expanded clone; other rows omit it.

>TRBJ2-1|.|TRBD1|TRBV24-1
CATSEGQGRGNEQFF
TGTGCCACCAGTGAAGGACAGGGAAGGGGCAATGAGCAGTTCTTC
>TRBJ2-7|.|.|TRBV27
CASSLFSGGEQYF
TGTGCCAGCAGTCTCTTTTCTGGAGGCGAGCAGTACTTC
>TRBJ2-7|.|TRBD2|TRBV10-3
CAISALAGVNEQYF
TGTGCCATCAGTGCACTAGCGGGGGTAAACGAGCAGTACTTC
>TRBJ1-5|.|.|TRBV19
CASSMFVDNNQPQHF
TGTGCCAGTAGTATGTTTGTGGACAACAATCAGCCCCAGCATTTT
>TRBJ1-3|.|.|TRBV5-6
CASTLTPPPVNTIYF
TGTGCCAGCACCTTAACCCCTCCTCCGGTAAACACCATATATTTT
>TRBJ1-1|.|TRBD1|TRBV10-1
CASSTYRGAAEAFF
TGCGCCAGCAGTACCTACAGGGGGGCGGCTGAAGCTTTCTTT
>TRBJ1-4|.|TRBD1|TRBV28
CASIPGTANEKLFF
TGTGCCAGCATCCCCGGGACAGCGAATGAAAAACTGTTTTTT
>TRBJ2-6|.|TRBD2|TRBV5-1
CASSLSGAGANVLTF
TGCGCCAGCAGCTTGAGCGGGGCTGGGGCCAACGTCCTGACTTTC
>TRBJ2-7|once|TRBD1|TRBV27
CASRLTGGLTYEQYF
TGTGCCAGCAGGCTGACAGGGGGATTGACCTACGAGCAGTACTTC
>TRBJ2-3|once|TRBD2|TRBV6-4
CASSVTTSGGNTQYF
TGTGCCAGCAGTGTAACGACTAGCGGGGGGAATACGCAGTATTTT
>TRBJ1-1|.|.|TRBV3-1/TRBV3-2
CASSRTTGIGLPEAFF
TGTGCCAGCAGCCGAACTACAGGGATCGGTCTTCCTGAAGCTTTCTTT
>TRBJ1-1|.|.|TRBV7-2
CASSSMGGATEAFF
TGTGCCAGCAGCTCTATGGGGGGGGCTACTGAAGCTTTCTTT
>TRBJ1-4|once|TRBD1|TRBV5-1
CASSLGAGGTNEKLFF
TGCGCCAGCAGCTTGGGGGCAGGGGGGACTAATGAAAAACTGTTTTTT
>TRBJ2-2|.|TRBD2|TRBV5-4
CASSRGLPGGTGELFF
TGTGCCAGCAGCCGGGGACTCCCGGGGGGGACCGGAGAGCTGTTTTTT
>TRBJ2-2|.|.|TRBV5-1
CASSYAGTGELFF
TGCGCCAGCAGCTACGCGGGGACCGGGGAGCTGTTTTTT
>TRBJ1-1|.|TRBD1|TRBV24-1
CATSDFDRGGTFF
TGTGCCACCAGTGATTTCGACAGGGGGGGTACTTTCTTT
>TRBJ1-5|.|.|TRBV7-2
CASSFTANQPQHF
TGTGCCAGCAGCTTCACAGCCAATCAGCCCCAGCATTTT
>TRBJ2-5|once|.|TRBV2
CASKVGGPQETQYF
TGTGCCAGCAAGGTCGGGGGGCCCCAAGAGACCCAGTACTTC
>TRBJ2-4|.|.|TRBV20-1
CSATGNIQYF
TGCAGTGCTACGGGGAACATTCAGTACTTC
>TRBJ2-6|.|TRBD1|TRBV19
CASRDRGHSGANVLTF
TGTGCCAGTCGTGACAGGGGGCACTCTGGGGCCAACGTCCTGACTTTC
>TRBJ1-2|.|TRBD1|TRBV24-1
CATSSTGTGEGYTF
TGTGCCACCTCGTCGACCGGGACAGGGGAAGGCTACACCTTC
>TRBJ1-4|.|.|TRBV19
CASRGRGRPTNEKLFF
TGTGCCAGTCGGGGGAGAGGGAGGCCAACTAATGAAAAACTGTTTTTT
>TRBJ1-2|.|.|TRBV7-9
CASSLLSGNYGYTF
TGTGCCAGCAGCTTATTGTCAGGGAACTATGGCTACACCTTC
>TRBJ2-7|once|TRBD2|TRBV4-3
CASSQVLAGEGSYEQYF
TGCGCCAGCAGCCAAGTGCTAGCGGGAGAGGGCTCCTACGAGCAGTACTTC
>TRBJ1-2|.|TRBD1|TRBV9
CASSVARTGGYTF
TGTGCCAGCAGCGTAGCACGGACAGGAGGCTACACCTTC
>TRBJ1-3|.|.|TRBV7-8
CASSFTASGGGARNTIYF
TGTGCCAGCAGCTTCACTGCCTCGGGGGGGGGTGCGAGGAACACCATATATTTT
>TRBJ1-1|.|.|TRBV14
CASSQWAIGGTEAFF
TGTGCCAGCAGCCAATGGGCTATAGGAGGCACTGAAGCTTTCTTT
>TRBJ2-5|.|.|TRBV11-3
CASSLSLRETQYF
TGTGCCAGCAGCTTGAGTCTACGTGAGACCCAGTACTTC
>TRBJ2-2|few|TRBD1|TRBV6-2/TRBV6-3
CASSRRGTGTGELFF
TGTGCCAGCAGTAGGCGCGGGACAGGTACCGGGGAGCTGTTTTTT
>TRBJ2-3|.|.|TRBV19
CASSIVSGTDTQYF
TGTGCCAGTAGTATTGTTAGCGGAACAGATACGCAGTATTTT
>TRBJ1-3|.|TRBD1|TRBV25-1
CASSFTGGVDTIYF
TGTGCCAGTTCCTTTACAGGGGGCGTAGACACCATATATTTT
>TRBJ1-1|.|.|TRBV2
CASSGHRAFF
TGTGCCAGCAGTGGTCACAGGGCTTTCTTT
>TRBJ2-5|.|.|TRBV3-1/TRBV3-2
CASSLKETQYF
TGTGCCAGCAGCCTAAAAGAGACCCAGTACTTC
>TRBJ2-5|few|TRBD2|TRBV28
CASSSQRLAGQETQYF
TGTGCCAGCAGTTCCCAACGACTAGCGGGGCAAGAGACCCAGTACTTC
>TRBJ2-2|few|.|TRBV25-1
CATTEGDIWNTGELFF
TGTGCCACCACTGAGGGGGACATCTGGAACACCGGGGAGCTGTTTTTT
>TRBJ1-5|.|.|TRBV7-9
CASSLGTAEDQPQHF
TGTGCCAGCAGCTTAGGCACGGCGGAGGATCAGCCCCAGCATTTT